This paragraph reports one T cell receptor beta chain. The sample comes from a study of blood T cell repertoires in COVID-19. Study details: The study drew acute and convalescent COVID-19 samples from the United States, Italy and Spain.

Cohort allocation depended upon clinical history that participants reported. Assay: immunoSEQ multiplex PCR; the TCRdb copy retains only in-frame clones and omits some. The top ten clones hold roughly 1.2% of a sample with 150,000 or so clones, less than 90% of them seen once. The CDR3 length is 15 residues. CDR1 and CDR2 (germline): SGHRS, YFSETQ. J gave up 6 bases and V 0 bases, and 7 bases lay outside the gene matches. The source is a human donor with acute COVID-19. The donor label of this sample is uncertain. The sequenced sample consisted of PBMCs or T cells enriched from blood (not recorded which). This chain uses TRBV5-1 with TRBJ2-3; 7 nucleotides agree with TRBD2. The CDR3 DNA sequence: TGCGCCAGCAGCTTGGGGGACTACCCCGGGGATACGCAGTATTTT. The encoded protein is CASSLGDYPGDTQYF.